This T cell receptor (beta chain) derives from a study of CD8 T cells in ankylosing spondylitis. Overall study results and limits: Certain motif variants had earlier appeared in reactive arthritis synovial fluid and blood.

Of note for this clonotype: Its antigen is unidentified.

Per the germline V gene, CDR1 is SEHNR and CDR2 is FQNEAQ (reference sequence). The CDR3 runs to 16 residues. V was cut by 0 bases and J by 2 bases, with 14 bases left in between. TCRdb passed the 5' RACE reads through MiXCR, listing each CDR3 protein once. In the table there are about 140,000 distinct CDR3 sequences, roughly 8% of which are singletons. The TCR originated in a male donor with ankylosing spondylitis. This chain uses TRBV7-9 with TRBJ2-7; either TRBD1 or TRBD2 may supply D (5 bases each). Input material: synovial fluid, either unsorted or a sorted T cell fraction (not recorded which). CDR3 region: CASSLAEGTPPYEQYF. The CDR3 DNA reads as TGTGCCAGCAGCTTAGCCGAGGGGACCCCACCCTACGAGCAGTACTTC.